This T cell receptor (beta chain) was sequenced for a study of cytomegalovirus exposure and HLA in healthy donors. TCRdb's table, derived via immunoSEQ multiplex PCR, lists solely in-frame clones and lacks some. The table has about 200,000 clones, 86% seen once. CDR1 SGHRS and CDR2 YFSETQ come from the germline V gene. This CDR3 contains 14 residues. Trimming took 3 bases from V and 5 from J, leaving 14 bases between them. The sample consisted of PBMCs. The chain joins TRBV5-1 to TRBJ2-5, with TRBD1 as a possible D gene (6 bases). The source of this sequence is a woman aged 18-35 years in good health and CMV-seronegative. The CDR3 DNA reads TGCGCCAGCAGCTCCTACGGCCAGGGGGAGACCCAGTACTTC. It translates to CASSSYGQGETQYF. The complete variable domain, with remaining parts taken from reference TRBV5-1 and TRBJ2-5, reads KAGVTQTPRYLIKTRGQQVTLSCSPISGHRSVSWYQQTPGQGLQFLFEYFSETQRNKGNFPGRFSGRQFSNSRSEMNVSTLELGDSALYLCASSSYGQGETQYFGPGTRLLVL.